This T cell receptor (beta chain) stems from a study of blood T cell repertoires in COVID-19 (TCRdb year 2020). In the study overall: Samples covering the acute and convalescent phases of COVID-19 were provided by collaborators in the United States, Italy and Spain. Deeply sampled blood TCRbeta repertoires from subjects exposed to, actively infected with, or recovered from COVID-19 were included in the dataset. The material from the prospective study consisted of cDNA or gDNA derived from T cells, B-cell-depleted T cells, or PBMCs. The samples were drawn from two sources: the first 160 participants of the ongoing ImmuneRACE study, and 1,254 subjects contributed by 6 global collaborators. Where available, HLA class I and class II types were taken from metadata supplied by the sample provider and were not determined by assay-based typing. A freely available public database, intended as a resource for researchers studying the immune response to SARS-CoV-2, is where the repertoires were released. A de-identified subject ID, COVID-19 status, age in years and sex were almost always included in the sample metadata.

Remarks on this clone: Which antigen it targets is not known. Base-call qualities are not available, and no considerably larger clone is one nucleotide away.

TCRbeta CDR3 regions were amplified from genomic DNA using the immunoSEQ Assay, a bias-controlled multiplex PCR. The study's own analysis went as follows. Nucleated cell counts per sample were estimated from amplification of reference gene primers within the assay. Sequence reads were collapsed and filtered to measure the absolute abundance of every unique TCRbeta CDR3 rearrangement. For each sample, productive Simpson clonality was calculated by taking the square root of Simpson's diversity index across productive rearrangements. The source is immuneACCESS, and TCRdb retained only in-frame sequences with V and J called. Part of the clones is not carried over; for the studies checked, unresolved V genes explain less than half of this, and the remainder is unexplained. The D gene and trimming were derived from the DNA, and the V and J assignments and clone size from that table. Counted in this sample were 120,000 or so clones; approximately 83% of them appeared once. The leading ten clones occupy approximately 12% of the sample.

Via the germline V gene (reference sequence), CDR1 is MNHEY and CDR2 SMNVEV. The CDR3 spans 15 residues, from the cysteine through the phenylalanine. Here the CDR3 DNA is all that survives: 45 bases in frame from base 1. The junction shows trimming of 6 bases on V and 2 bases on J, and the gene matches do not reach 8 bases of it. The collaborating institutions used their own protocols to collect whole blood in K2EDTA tubes. Collaborator samples were shipped for TCRbeta analysis as frozen whole blood, isolated PBMCs, or DNA extracted from either sample type. Overall study results and their limits: Clinical and demographic metadata were provided uncurated, with the amount varying by source and participant.

Here the chain combines TRBV27 and TRBJ2-3; a stretch of 7 junction bases matches TRBD2. The specimen sequenced was peripheral blood. The receptor's source is a man in his fifties or sixties with acute or convalescent COVID-19. The CDR3 region has the sequence CASSLAGLSTDTQYF. The bases read TGTGCCAGCAGCTTAGCGGGCCTATCCACAGATACGCAGTATTTT.